This entry describes one T cell receptor beta chain. Which antigen it targets is not known. No per-base quality is available; no much larger clone lies one base away. Only healthy Caucasian donors were included. Three pairs of female monozygotic twins, all aged roughly 18 to 29 years, made up the twin cohort. Positive isolation kits from Invitrogen were used to isolate CD4+ and CD8+ T cell populations. This specimen comes from a study of identical twins (TCRdb year 2016). Background for the entire study: The study deep-sequenced TCR alpha and beta repertoires from monozygotic twins, unrelated adults of various ages and cord blood to test whether fetal clonotypes persist. To rule out contamination, replicate twin experiments were performed at different times with different library preparation protocols.

The CDR3 has 15 amino acids, counting the end cysteine and phenylalanine. Just the 45-base CDR3 DNA is kept, in frame starting at base 1. A distance of 17 bases separates the germline ends of V and J, which lose 8 bases and 2 bases respectively. CDR1 is given as MNHNS and CDR2 as SASEGT, both from the germline V gene. Libraries were constructed by 5' RACE. Sequencer: Illumina HiSeq 2000. Template switching added a universal primer binding site, and the final cDNA carried a unique molecular identifier that allowed TCR cDNA molecules to be counted accurately. Specific primers in the conserved constant-segment region were used to synthesize first-strand cDNA for TCR alpha and beta chains. To control for contamination, each cDNA library was double barcoded with a SMART-Mk sample barcode plus Illumina barcodes. TruSeq adapter sequences and Illumina sample barcodes were added in two successive PCR steps. TCR alpha and beta cDNA libraries were sequenced on the Illumina HiSeq platform with custom primers. Turning to the authors' computational methods: MiGEC was used to process raw reads and extract unique molecular identifiers, and MiXCR was used to find CDR3 positions. For each individual, recombination models were inferred using an EM algorithm with the repgenHMM and IGoR tools. The analysis of shared clonotypes was done with the tcR package in R, with sharing normalized by the product of cloneset sizes. To study raw recombination free of thymic and clonal selection effects, out-of-frame nonproductive sequences were analyzed. TCRdb itself trimmed the public reads at Q25 with fastp, ran MiXCR and retained productive beta chains. CDR3 protein duplicates are merged, each entry listing the most common genes and DNA. The V and J calls and clone size are TCRdb's, not the authors'. In all, the sample holds about 490,000 distinct CDR3 sequences, and roughly 15% of those were seen once. Together, the top ten hold more than 0.4% of the sample.

What the research found in general, with its limitations: In beta out-of-frame sequences, excess twin sharing was weaker, because having fewer shared sequences lowered the signal-to-noise ratio. Compared with coincidental sharing between unrelated individuals, out-of-frame TCR alpha sequences shared between twins showed an excess of sequences with low generation probability. Invariant T cells such as MAIT and iNKT could partly confound zero-insertion analyses, though diverse VJ usage argued against this for most clonotypes. Because the same donors could not be followed over many years, the conclusions relied on cross-sectional statistical analysis. In monozygotic twins, recombination models systematically underestimated out-of-frame TCR alpha sharing, but the models matched the sharing seen between unrelated individuals. Fewer insertions were carried by abundant cord blood beta clonotypes, a similar but weaker trend appeared in young adult naive repertoires, and no such trend appeared in memory repertoires.

These data were likewise used in another study, on yellow fever vaccine responses in identical twins. The second investigation adds: The authors reported that the T cell response to vaccination in identical twins appeared partly convergent and partly personalized. The study precisely tracked vaccine-responding T cell clones in identical twins.

The sample comprised CD4+ T cells sorted from blood. The sequence is built from TRBV6-1 and TRBJ2-3; there is no confident call for the D gene. This TCR was recovered from a woman under 30 in good health. The DNA sequence is given as TGTGCCAGCGGTCCCCTCGGAGTGGTCACAGATACGCAGTATTTT. This gives the protein CASGPLGVVTDTQYF.